The 17 T cell receptor beta chains below come from one sample, sequenced in a study of blood T cell repertoires in COVID-19. This table comes from immunoSEQ multiplex PCR, and its TCRdb copy is limited to in-frame clones, with some not included. Among 450,000 or so clones listed, 89% were seen once. Sequenced: peripheral blood. These receptors all stem from a man aged 18 to 35 with COVID-19, enrolled during active disease.

CDR3: CASRETGTGPMGAFF. CDR3 nucleotides: TGTGCCAGCAGAGAGACCGGGACAGGCCCGATGGGAGCTTTCTTT. The chain recombines TRBV6-5 with TRBJ1-1; 8 bases line up with TRBD1. The germline V gene has CDR1 MNHEY and CDR2 SVGAGI. The CDR3 extends over 15 amino acids. The V gene end was trimmed by 6 bases and the J gene end by 10 bases; junction bases not matched to a gene: 16.

The CDR3 here is CATSRLRQGNQPQHF. DNA of the CDR3: TGTGCCACCAGCAGACTACGACAGGGAAATCAGCCCCAGCATTTT. This chain connects TRBV15 to TRBJ1-5; 7 bases agree with TRBD1. The CDR3 has 15 residues. V trimming: 2 bases; J trimming: 4 bases; junction bases outside the gene matches: 5. From germline, CDR1 is LNHNV and CDR2 YYDKDF (reference sequence). The full variable domain, with the rest looked up from reference TRBV15 and TRBJ1-5, is DAMVIQNPRYQVTQFGKPVTLSCSQTLNHNVMYWYQQKSSQAPKLLFHYYDKDFNNEADTPDNFQSRRPNTSFCFLDIRSPGLGDTAMYLCATSRLRQGNQPQHFGDGTRLSIL.

The rearrangement joins TRBV5-4 to TRBJ2-5, with D possibly matching TRBD1 (5 bases). The CDR3 is 14 amino acids. Trimming removed 2 bases at V and 2 bases at J, with 10 bases between. Germline CDR1 SGHNT, CDR2 YYREEE (reference sequence). CDR3 nucleotides: TGTGCCAGCAGCTTCAGTGCAGGGCAAGAGACCCAGTACTTC. Translating gives CASSFSAGQETQYF.

The chain links TRBV10-3 to TRBJ1-6, with 10 bases matching TRBD1. Unmatched junction bases numbered 2, after V lost 2 bases and J lost 7 bases. Germline CDR1 and CDR2: ENHRY and SYGVKD. This CDR3 region has 15 residues. DNA of the CDR3: TGTGCCATCAGTGAGGGACAGGGGGGCAATTCACCCCTCCACTTT. Protein sequence: CAISEGQGGNSPLHF.

The chain is built from TRBV5-1 and TRBJ2-1; 7 bases align to TRBD2. The V gene end was trimmed by 0 bases and the J gene end by 10 bases; junction bases not matched to a gene: 13. This CDR3 region has 16 residues. The V gene's germline CDR1 is SGHRS and CDR2 YFSETQ. CDR3 protein: CASSLAGGGPPGEQFF. In nucleotides, the CDR3 is TGCGCCAGCAGCTTGGCCGGGGGAGGGCCCCCTGGAGAGCAGTTCTTC.

This chain connects TRBV25-1 to TRBJ1-2; D uncertain. The V and J ends lost 3 bases and 8 bases respectively, with 13 bases between them. This CDR3 region has 13 residues. CDR1 MGHDK and CDR2 SYGVNS come from the germline V gene. The DNA of the CDR3 is TGTGCCAGCAGTGACGAGGGTCAGCGCGGCTACACCTTC. It translates to CASSDEGQRGYTF.

The gene calls are TRBV28 and TRBJ1-1; the D gene is possibly TRBD1 (5 bases). CDR1 is MDHEN and CDR2 is SYDVKM in the germline V gene. V lost 3 bases and J 4 bases, leaving 6 bases between the germline ends. The CDR3 runs 12 residues. The CDR3 protein is CASSFQGTEAFF. The CDR3 nucleotides read TGTGCCAGCAGTTTCCAGGGCACTGAAGCTTTCTTT.

The CDR3 reads CASSLIQDPSYNEQFF. For the CDR3, the DNA is TGTGCCAGCAGTTTAATACAGGATCCCTCCTACAATGAGCAGTTCTTC. This chain uses TRBV27 with TRBJ2-1; weak D call: TRBD1 (5 bases). V gave up 2 bases and J gave up 0 bases, with 11 bases separating them. Germline V gene lookup returns CDR1 MNHEY and CDR2 SMNVEV (reference sequence). This CDR3 spans 16 amino acids.

The chain links TRBV2 to TRBJ2-1; 7 nucleotides align to TRBD2. With 1 base clipped from V and 5 bases from J, the junction kept 5 bases outside the gene matches. The CDR3 is 15 residues long. CDR1 is SNHLY, CDR2 FYNNEI, per germline. CDR3 sequence reads: CASSEERGLNNEQFF. The CDR3 DNA sequence: TGTGCCAGCAGTGAAGAAAGGGGACTAAACAATGAGCAGTTCTTC.

This clone was counted once. This CDR3 reads CASSCSVPRTRHEQFF. CDR3 DNA: TGTGCCAGCAGCTGCTCCGTCCCCCGTACCAGGCATGAGCAGTTCTTC. The J gene is TRBJ2-1, the V gene TRBV3-1 (or the pseudogene TRBV3-2); unclear D gene. Germline lookup yields CDR1 LGHDT and CDR2 YNNKEL (reference sequence). The CDR3 has 16 residues. The V end lost 5 bases, the J end lost 8 bases, and 22 bases lay between the germline ends.

The V call is TRBV3-1 (or the pseudogene TRBV3-2), the J call TRBJ2-7, with TRBD2 matching 12 bases. Losses at the gene ends were 0 bases for V and 4 bases for J; bases not matched to a gene: 13. The CDR3 runs to 19 residues. Germline CDR1 LGHDT, CDR2 YNNKEL (reference sequence). The CDR3 region has the DNA TGTGCCAGCAGCCAAGAGGCACCCGCTAGCGGGAGGGCTCTGTACGAGCAGTACTTC. Translating it yields CASSQEAPASGRALYEQYF.

The chain is built from TRBV7-9 and TRBJ1-1; D may be TRBD1 (5 bases). CDR1 is SEHNR and CDR2 is FQNEAQ in the germline V gene (reference sequence). Trimming cost V 2 bases and J 0 bases, with 10 bases left between them. The CDR3 runs 15 residues. CDR3 nucleotide sequence: TGTGCCAGCAGCTTAATCGGGGGATTGAACACTGAAGCTTTCTTT. Protein product: CASSLIGGLNTEAFF.

The chain employs TRBV7-9 and TRBJ2-1, with TRBD2 identical over 11 bases. The junction had 23 bases not matched to a gene; V was cut back by 2 bases and J by 14 bases. Germline loops: CDR1 SEHNR, CDR2 FQNEAQ (reference sequence). The CDR3 extends over 19 amino acids. CDR3 DNA: TGTGCCAGCAGCTTACTTTCGTCGGTACTAGCGGGAGTCGGGGAGGAGAAGTTCTTC. The encoded protein is CASSLLSSVLAGVGEEKFF.

This chain joins TRBV14 and TRBJ2-3; weak D call: TRBD2 (6 bases). Germline V gene sequence: CDR1 SGHDN, CDR2 FVKESK. The CDR3 covers 16 residues. V lost 4 bases and J lost 2, with 16 bases in between. In nucleotides, the CDR3 is TGTGCCAGCAGCCGTTCCCCCGGGGGAAACACAGATACGCAGTATTTT. It encodes CASSRSPGGNTDTQYF.

This CDR3 reads CASAKRGGVMGEQFF. CDR3 bases: TGTGCCAGTGCGAAGCGGGGGGGTGTGATGGGGGAGCAGTTCTTC. The rearrangement joins TRBV2 to TRBJ2-1, with 10 nucleotides matching TRBD2. This CDR3 is built from 15 residues. Germline V lookup: CDR1 SNHLY, CDR2 FYNNEI. Unmatched junction bases numbered 15, after V lost 9 bases and J lost 10 bases.

The genes are TRBV7-9 and TRBJ2-7; 8 nucleotides align to TRBD1. The CDR3 consists of 14 residues. The V segment lost 4 bases and the J segment 2 bases; nucleotides outside the gene matches: 4. Germline V gives CDR1 SEHNR, CDR2 FQNEAQ (reference sequence). The CDR3 DNA follows: TGTGCCAGCAGCTCACAGGGGGTGACCTACGAGCAGTACTTC. Its protein product is CASSSQGVTYEQYF.

V and J are TRBV2 and TRBJ1-5; the match to TRBD1 covers 10 bases. The length of the CDR3 is 13 residues. Germline assignment: CDR1 SNHLY and CDR2 FYNNEI. V was pared by 9 bases and J by 3 bases, with 2 bases of the junction left unmatched. The CDR3 loop reads CARGQGTNQPQHF. The CDR3 region has the DNA TGTGCCAGGGGACAGGGGACCAATCAGCCCCAGCATTTT.